This T cell receptor beta chain derives from a study of blood T cell repertoires in COVID-19. As for the study in general: PBMCs, B-cell-depleted T cells, or T cells were the source of the cDNA or gDNA that made up the material.

The CDR3 consists of 13 residues. With 6 bases clipped from V and 3 bases from J, the junction kept 4 bases outside the gene matches. CDR1 MNHEY and CDR2 SMNVEV come from the germline V gene (reference sequence). The authors' processing: Reference gene primer amplification in the assay estimated nucleated cell counts. Assay used: immunoSEQ multiplex PCR; TCRdb lists only in-frame clones, some missing. V and J calls and clone size come straight from that table; D and trimming were deduced from the DNA. The table includes approximately 100,000 clones, about 79% detected once. The chain joins TRBV27 to TRBJ1-2; 7 bases line up with TRBD1. The source material was peripheral blood. The clonotype comes from a woman of 80 years or more with active or convalescent COVID-19. The CDR3 DNA reads as TGTGCCAGCAGCGGACAGGACGACTATGGCTACACCTTC. It encodes CASSGQDDYGYTF.